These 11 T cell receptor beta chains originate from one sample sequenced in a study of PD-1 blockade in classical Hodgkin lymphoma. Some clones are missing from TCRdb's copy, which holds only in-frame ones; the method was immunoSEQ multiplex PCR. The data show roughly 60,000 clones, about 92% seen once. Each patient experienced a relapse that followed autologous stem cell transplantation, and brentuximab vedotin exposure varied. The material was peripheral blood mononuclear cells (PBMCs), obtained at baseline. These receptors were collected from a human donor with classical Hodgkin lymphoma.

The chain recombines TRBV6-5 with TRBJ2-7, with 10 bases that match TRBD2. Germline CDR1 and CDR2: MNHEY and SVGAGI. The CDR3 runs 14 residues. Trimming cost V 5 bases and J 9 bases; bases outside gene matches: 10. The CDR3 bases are TGTGCCAGCAGTAGTTCTAGCGGGAGTTGGGGGCAGTACTTC. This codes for CASSSSSGSWGQYF.

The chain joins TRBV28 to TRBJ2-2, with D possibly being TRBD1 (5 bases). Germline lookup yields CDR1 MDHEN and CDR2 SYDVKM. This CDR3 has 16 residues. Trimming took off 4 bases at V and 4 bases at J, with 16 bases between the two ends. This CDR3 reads CASSSTGFRSTGELFF. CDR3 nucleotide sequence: TGTGCCAGCAGTTCAACAGGTTTCAGGTCCACCGGGGAGCTGTTTTTT.

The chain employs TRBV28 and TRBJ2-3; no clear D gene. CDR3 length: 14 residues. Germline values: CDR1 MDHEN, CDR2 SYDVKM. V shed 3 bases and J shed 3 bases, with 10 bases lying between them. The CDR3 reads CASSFYPGTDTQYF. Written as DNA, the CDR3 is TGTGCCAGCAGTTTTTACCCCGGGACAGATACGCAGTATTTT.

The CDR3 reads CASTDRPNTEAFF. Written as DNA, the CDR3 is TGTGCCAGCACGGACAGGCCGAACACTGAAGCTTTCTTT. This chain connects TRBV19 to TRBJ1-1; 7 nucleotides line up with TRBD1. The length of the CDR3 is 13 residues. Germline lookup yields CDR1 LNHDA and CDR2 SQIVND (reference sequence). V was clipped by 9 bases and J by 1 base; unmatched bases: 5.

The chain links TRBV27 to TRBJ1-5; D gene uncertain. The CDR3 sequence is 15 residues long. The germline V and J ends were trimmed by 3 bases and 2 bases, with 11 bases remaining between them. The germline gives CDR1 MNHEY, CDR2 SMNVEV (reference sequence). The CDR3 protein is CASSFRGNGNQPQHF. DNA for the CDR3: TGTGCCAGCAGTTTTAGAGGGAATGGCAATCAGCCCCAGCATTTT.

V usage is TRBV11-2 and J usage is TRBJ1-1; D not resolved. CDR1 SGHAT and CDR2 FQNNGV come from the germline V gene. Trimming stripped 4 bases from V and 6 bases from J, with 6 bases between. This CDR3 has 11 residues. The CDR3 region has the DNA TGTGCCAGCAGCTCCGCAGCTGAAGCTTTCTTT. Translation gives CASSSAAEAFF.

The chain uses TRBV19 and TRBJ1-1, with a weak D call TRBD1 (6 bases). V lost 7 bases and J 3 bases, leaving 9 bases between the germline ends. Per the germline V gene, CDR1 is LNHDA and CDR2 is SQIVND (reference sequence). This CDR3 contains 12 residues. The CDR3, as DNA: TGTGCCAGTACAAGGGGGTACACTGAAGCTTTCTTT. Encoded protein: CASTRGYTEAFF.

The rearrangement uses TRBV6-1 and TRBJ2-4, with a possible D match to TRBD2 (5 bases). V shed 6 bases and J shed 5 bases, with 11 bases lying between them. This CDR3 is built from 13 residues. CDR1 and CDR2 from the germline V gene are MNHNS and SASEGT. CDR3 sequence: CASRPLGENIQYF. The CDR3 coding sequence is TGTGCCAGCAGACCCCTCGGGGAAAACATTCAGTACTTC.

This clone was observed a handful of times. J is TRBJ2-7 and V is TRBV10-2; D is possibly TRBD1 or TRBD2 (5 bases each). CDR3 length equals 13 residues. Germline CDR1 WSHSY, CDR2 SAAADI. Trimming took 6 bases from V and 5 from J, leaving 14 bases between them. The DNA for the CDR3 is TGCGCCAGCAGGTTCGGGGCAGGGAACGAGCAGTACTTC. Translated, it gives CASRFGAGNEQYF.

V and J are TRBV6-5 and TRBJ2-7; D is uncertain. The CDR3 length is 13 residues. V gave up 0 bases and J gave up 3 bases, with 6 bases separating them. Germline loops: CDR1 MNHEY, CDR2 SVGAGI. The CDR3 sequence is CASSYSNSYEQYF. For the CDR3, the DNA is TGTGCCAGCAGTTACTCGAACAGCTACGAGCAGTACTTC.

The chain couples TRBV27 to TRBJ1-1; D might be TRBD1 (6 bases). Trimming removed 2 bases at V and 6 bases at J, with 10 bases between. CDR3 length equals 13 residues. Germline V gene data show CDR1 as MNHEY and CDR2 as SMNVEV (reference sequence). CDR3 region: CASSLIGGPEAFF. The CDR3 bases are TGTGCCAGCAGTTTAATTGGGGGGCCTGAAGCTTTCTTT.